These 23 T cell receptor beta chains originate from one sample sequenced in a study of cytomegalovirus exposure and HLA in healthy donors. PCR employed 60 Vbeta and 13 Jbeta primers. The protocol was immunoSEQ multiplex PCR, while the TCRdb copy is restricted to in-frame clones and leaves out a portion. The sample lists about 170,000 clones, 82% occurring once. The sequenced sample consisted of PBMCs. Receptors were obtained from a girl aged 5-17 years in good health and CMV-seropositive.

The genes are TRBV11-2 and TRBJ1-4; 7 bases align to TRBD1. This CDR3 contains 14 residues. With V trimmed by 1 base and J by 7 bases, 3 bases remained unmatched. Germline V gene data show CDR1 as SGHAT and CDR2 as FQNNGV. The CDR3 region is CASSLGQGGEKLFF. CDR3 nucleotides: TGTGCCAGCAGCTTAGGGCAGGGGGGTGAAAAACTGTTTTTT.

The J gene is TRBJ2-1, the V gene TRBV28; maybe TRBD2 (6 bases). Trimming removed 2 bases at V and 1 base at J, with 9 bases between. Germline V gene lookup returns CDR1 MDHEN and CDR2 SYDVKM. This CDR3 region has 15 residues. CDR3 sequence (DNA): TGTGCCAGCAGTTTAGTAGCGGCGTCCTACAATGAGCAGTTCTTC. Amino acids: CASSLVAASYNEQFF. Supplemented by reference TRBV28 and TRBJ2-1, the full variable domain reads DVKVTQSSRYLVKRTGEKVFLECVQDMDHENMFWYRQDPGLGLRLIYFSYDVKMKEKGDIPEGYSVSREKKERFSLILESASTNQTSMYLCASSLVAASYNEQFFGPGTRLTVL.

The sample holds a few counts of this clone. The rearrangement uses TRBV11-2 and TRBJ2-7, with 16 bases lining up with TRBD2. The CDR3 runs 18 residues. CDR1 is SGHAT and CDR2 is FQNNGV in the germline V gene. Trimming took 0 bases from V and 4 from J; bases not matched to a gene: 6. CDR3 DNA: TGTGCCAGCAGCTTAGAGGGGACTAGCGGGGGGGCTCAGTACGAGCAGTACTTC. This gives the protein CASSLEGTSGGAQYEQYF. Based on the CDR3 plus reference TRBV11-2 and TRBJ2-7, the full variable domain is EAGVAQSPRYKIIEKRQSVAFWCNPISGHATLYWYQQILGQGPKLLIQFQNNGVVDDSQLPKDRFSAERLKGVDSTLKIQPAKLEDSAVYLCASSLEGTSGGAQYEQYFGPGTRLTVT.

The gene calls are TRBV9 and TRBJ1-3, with a possible D match to TRBD1 (5 bases). The CDR3 is 14 amino acids. V was pared by 4 bases and J by 4 bases, with 12 bases between. Germline V gives CDR1 SGDLS, CDR2 YYNGEE. CDR3 nucleotides: TGTGCCAGCAGCCCCCCACAGGAGGGAAACACCATATATTTT. Its protein is CASSPPQEGNTIYF. The entire variable domain, with the rest obtained from reference TRBV9 and TRBJ1-3, is as follows: DSGVTQTPKHLITATGQRVTLRCSPRSGDLSVYWYQQSLDQGLQFLIQYYNGEERAKGNILERFSAQQFPDLHSELNLSSLELGDSALYFCASSPPQEGNTIYFGEGSWLTVV.

V is TRBV30 and J is TRBJ2-1, with 8 bases lining up with TRBD1. This CDR3 has 15 residues. V lost 3 bases and J lost 4; bases outside the gene matches: 8. CDR1 GTSNPN and CDR2 SVGIG come from the germline V gene (reference sequence). CDR3 protein: CAWRKTGDPYNEQFF. The CDR3 DNA follows: TGTGCCTGGAGGAAGACAGGGGATCCATACAATGAGCAGTTCTTC.

The CDR3 DNA sequence: TGTGCCATCAGTGGGATGGAGCTAGCGGGGGGGCACTACAATGAGCAGTTCTTC. It translates to CAISGMELAGGHYNEQFF. This chain uses TRBV10-3 with TRBJ2-1; TRBD2 agrees at 12 bases. Germline-derived CDR1 and CDR2 are ENHRY and SYGVKD. CDR3 size: 18 residues. V dropped 4 bases and J dropped 3; count of bases not matched to a gene: 10.

The DNA of the CDR3 is TGTGCCAGCAGCCCCAGACAGGGGGGGAGCTATGGCTACACCTTC. Translating it yields CASSPRQGGSYGYTF. The V gene is TRBV6-6, the J gene TRBJ1-2; 9 nucleotides align to TRBD1. Looked up from germline, CDR1 is MNHNY and CDR2 is SVGAGI (reference sequence). With 6 bases clipped from V and 4 bases from J, the junction kept 9 bases outside the gene matches. This CDR3 contains 15 residues.

The CDR3 bases are TGTGCCAGCAGTACAACAGGGGGATCCTACGAGCAGTACTTC. This codes for CASSTTGGSYEQYF. The rearrangement uses TRBV28 and TRBJ2-7; 8 bases fit TRBD1. The germline CDR1 and CDR2 sequences are MDHEN and SYDVKM. The CDR3 contains 14 residues. J gave up 1 base and V 5 bases, and 4 bases lay outside the gene matches.

J is TRBJ1-2 and V is TRBV5-4, with 10 bases lining up with TRBD1. Unmatched junction bases numbered 9, after V lost 6 bases and J lost 4 bases. This CDR3 comprises 15 residues. Germline-derived CDR1 and CDR2 are SGHNT and YYREEE (reference sequence). Here the CDR3 reads CASKPTGGFLYGYTF. Here the CDR3 DNA reads TGTGCCAGCAAGCCGACAGGGGGCTTCCTCTATGGCTACACCTTC.

This chain connects TRBV28 to TRBJ1-4; TRBD1 aligns across 10 bases. Looked up from germline, CDR1 is MDHEN and CDR2 is SYDVKM. V lost 6 bases to trimming and J lost 7 bases; unmatched junction nucleotides: 5. The CDR3 is 14 amino acids. In nucleotides, the CDR3 is TGTGCCAGCAGGGGAAGGACAGGGGGTGAAAAACTGTTTTTT. This translates into CASRGRTGGEKLFF.

This chain links TRBV5-1 with TRBJ2-7; TRBD1 matches at 9 bases. The CDR3 runs 15 residues. CDR1 is SGHRS and CDR2 is YFSETQ in the germline V gene. Germline trimming cut 3 bases from V and 2 bases from J; bases unmatched to any gene: 6. For the CDR3, the DNA is TGCGCCAGCAGCTGGGGACAGGGTACTACCTACGAGCAGTACTTC. This gives the protein CASSWGQGTTYEQYF.

The genes are TRBV11-3 and TRBJ2-1; 9 bases are shared with TRBD2. From germline, CDR1 is SGHNT and CDR2 YENEEA. The CDR3 has 15 amino acids. V trimming: 4 bases; J trimming: 4 bases; junction bases outside the gene matches: 5. CDR3 DNA: TGTGCCAGCAGCTCCTTAGCGGGAGAGTACAATGAGCAGTTCTTC. It is translated as CASSSLAGEYNEQFF.

The sample holds one count of this clone. The chain combines TRBV5-1 with TRBJ2-3; D possibly corresponds to TRBD2 (5 bases). This CDR3 is built from 15 residues. Trimming took 2 bases from V and 3 from J, leaving 13 bases between them. Germline V gene data show CDR1 as SGHRS and CDR2 as YFSETQ. The CDR3 sequence is CASSLADVHTDTQYF. The CDR3 DNA sequence: TGCGCCAGCAGCTTAGCGGACGTCCATACAGATACGCAGTATTTT.

The chain recombines TRBV11-3 with TRBJ1-1; TRBD1 aligns across 10 bases. The CDR3 is 17 residues long. In germline, CDR1 is SGHNT, CDR2 YENEEA. V was pared by 10 bases and J by 1 base, with 15 bases of the junction left unmatched. The CDR3 reads CATGIRDRGMWNTEAFF. The CDR3 coding sequence is TGTGCCACGGGAATTCGGGACAGGGGCATGTGGAACACTGAAGCTTTCTTT.

The rearrangement uses TRBV25-1 and TRBJ2-2; TRBD2 matches at 7 bases. V shed 8 bases and J 4 bases; nucleotides not matched to a gene: 10. This CDR3 has 15 residues. Germline values: CDR1 MGHDK, CDR2 SYGVNS. This chain's CDR3 is CASGRGPYFTGELFF. The DNA for the CDR3 is TGTGCCAGCGGGAGGGGACCCTATTTCACCGGGGAGCTGTTTTTT.

V usage is TRBV2 and J usage is TRBJ1-5; D gene ambiguous. V was clipped by 6 bases and J by 4 bases, with 7 bases between them. The CDR3 runs 12 residues. CDR1 is SNHLY and CDR2 is FYNNEI in the germline V gene. The CDR3 DNA is TGTGCCAGCAGCGAAACAAATCAGCCCCAGCATTTT. Amino acid sequence: CASSETNQPQHF.

This chain links TRBV4-1 with TRBJ2-5; 13 bases are a match to TRBD2. The CDR3 is 17 residues long. Trimming at V came to 3 bases and at J to 3 bases, leaving 7 bases not matched to a gene. From germline, CDR1 is MGHRA and CDR2 YSYEKL. CDR3 amino acids: CASSQGRTSGGEETQYF. In DNA form, the CDR3 reads TGCGCCAGCAGCCAGGGGAGGACTAGCGGGGGTGAAGAGACCCAGTACTTC.

The V and J genes are TRBV27 and TRBJ1-5; D might be TRBD1 (5 bases). CDR3 length: 17 residues. V lost 4 bases, J lost 0 bases, and 16 bases lay in between. Germline values: CDR1 MNHEY, CDR2 SMNVEV (reference sequence). In DNA form, the CDR3 reads TGTGCCAGCAGTTCTCTTCCAGGGCGTTATAGCAATCAGCCCCAGCATTTT. Amino acids: CASSSLPGRYSNQPQHF.

The chain recombines TRBV7-3 with TRBJ1-2; 8 bases fit TRBD1. CDR1 is SGHTA, CDR2 FQGTGA, per germline. Losses at the gene ends were 1 base for V and 6 bases for J; bases not matched to a gene: 4. This CDR3 spans 14 amino acids. The CDR3 spells CASSLSAGGDGYTF. DNA of the CDR3: TGTGCCAGCAGCTTAAGTGCAGGGGGCGATGGCTACACCTTC.

The chain combines TRBV10-3 with TRBJ2-5; possibly TRBD2 for D (5 bases). CDR3 length equals 14 residues. The V gene lost 0 bases and the J gene lost 5 bases, with 10 bases spanning the gap. Germline V gene data show CDR1 as ENHRY and CDR2 as SYGVKD. The CDR3 sequence is CAISESRVSETQYF. The CDR3 DNA reads as TGTGCCATCAGTGAGTCGAGGGTCAGCGAGACCCAGTACTTC.

The V call is TRBV4-3, the J call TRBJ2-1; a weak D match, TRBD2 (5 bases). V was shortened by 2 bases and J by 9 bases, with 23 bases between the two germline ends. CDR3 length equals 17 residues. Per germline, CDR1 LGHNA and CDR2 YSLEER. In nucleotides, the CDR3 is TGCGCCAGCAGCCAAAACTGGGGTCCGGGGAATTCCGGTGAGCAGTTCTTC. This sequence encodes CASSQNWGPGNSGEQFF.

V usage is TRBV2 and J usage is TRBJ1-2; D remains unclear. V shed 2 bases and J shed 0 bases, with 16 bases lying between them. CDR1 SNHLY and CDR2 FYNNEI come from the germline V gene. The CDR3 loop spans 17 amino acids. The CDR3 coding sequence is TGTGCCAGCAGTGAATGGAGGGCAGCTCCCACTAACTATGGCTACACCTTC. Its protein product is CASSEWRAAPTNYGYTF.

This chain connects TRBV6-5 to TRBJ2-2; TRBD1 is a possible D gene (6 bases). Germline CDR1 reads MNHEY; CDR2 reads SVGAGI. V was clipped by 8 bases and J by 4 bases, with 14 bases between them. This CDR3 contains 14 residues. The CDR3 DNA reads as TGTGCCAGCGCGCGGACAGAAGGCACCGGGGAGCTGTTTTTT. As protein: CASARTEGTGELFF.